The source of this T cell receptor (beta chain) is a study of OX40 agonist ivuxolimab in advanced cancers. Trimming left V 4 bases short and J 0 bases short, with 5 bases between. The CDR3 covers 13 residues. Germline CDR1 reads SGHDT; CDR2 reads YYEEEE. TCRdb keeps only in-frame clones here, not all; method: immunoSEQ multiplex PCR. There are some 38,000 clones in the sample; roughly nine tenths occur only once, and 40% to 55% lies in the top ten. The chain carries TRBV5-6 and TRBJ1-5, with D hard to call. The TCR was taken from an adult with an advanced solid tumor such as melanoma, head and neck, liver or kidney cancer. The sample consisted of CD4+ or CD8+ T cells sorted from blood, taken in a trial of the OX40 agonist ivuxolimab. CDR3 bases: TGTGCCAGCAGCCTGAATAGCAATCAGCCCCAGCATTTT. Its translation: CASSLNSNQPQHF.